This is a list of T cell receptor beta chains from one sample in a study of yellow fever vaccine responses in identical twins. In TCRdb, the RT-PCR reads were re-called with MiXCR into one record per CDR3 protein. The data hold about 1,000 distinct CDR3 sequences, with approximately 93% observed a single time. The sample in question was T cells from blood (PBMCs), unsorted or a sorted subset (not recorded which), obtained before or after yellow fever vaccination (not recorded which). These receptors were collected from a woman younger than 30 who received the yellow fever vaccine. The CDR3 runs from the conserved cysteine through the conserved F or W. The D gene is left open where the match is weak. Clone size, where shown, is once, few, many, or a class for clones that have expanded.

>TRBD1|-|TRBJ1-4|TRBV9
TGTGCCAGCAGCAAAGGGGACAGGAGGGCGAATGAAAAACTGTTTTTT
CASSKGDRRANEKLFF
>-|-|TRBJ1-4|TRBV12-3/TRBV12-4
TGTGCCAGCAGTTTAGCGGTTGACAGTGGCGAAAAACTGTTTTTT
CASSLAVDSGEKLFF
>-|few|TRBJ2-1|TRBV7-9
TGTGCCAGCAGCTTAGGCCCAGGTAACAATGAGCAGTTCTTC
CASSLGPGNNEQFF
>-|few|TRBJ2-7|TRBV11-2
TGTGCCAGCAGAAAGGGCGGCGCCTACGAGCAGTACTTC
CASRKGGAYEQYF
>-|-|TRBJ2-5|TRBV7-2
TGTGCCAGCAGCTTAGCGGATCATCAAGAGACCCAGTACTTC
CASSLADHQETQYF
>-|-|TRBJ2-5|TRBV18
TGTGCCAGCTCACCACTGGAGACCCAGTACTTC
CASSPLETQYF
>-|-|TRBJ2-1|TRBV12-3/TRBV12-4
TGTGCCAGCAGCCGAGGACAGACCAACAATGAGCAGTTCTTC
CASSRGQTNNEQFF
>-|-|TRBJ1-4|TRBV9
TGTGCCAGCAGCGGACAGATTAATGAAAAACTGTTTTTT
CASSGQINEKLFF